Listed below are T cell receptor beta chains from one sample, sequenced in a study of T-cell memory formation after mild COVID-19. TCRdb itself ran the 5' RACE reads through MiXCR, one entry per CDR3 protein. The profile covers around 220,000 distinct CDR3 sequences, with roughly 15% appearing a single time and around 3.8% taken by the ten largest. Sequencing input: PBMCs or a T cell subset sorted from them (not recorded which). The receptor source for this set is a man between 18 and 35 years old who had mild COVID-19 (a few samples of this study predate the infection). Cell type and time point are not known. The CDR3 runs from the conserved cysteine through the conserved F or W. The D gene is left open where the match is weak. Size is omitted from some rows. Given values are once, few, many or a class for expanded clones.

v_gene	d_gene	j_gene	abundance	CDR3aa	CDR3nt
TRBV7-2	.	TRBJ2-3	few	CASSSSATQYF	TGTGCCAGCAGCTCCTCCGCAACGCAGTATTTT
TRBV12-3/TRBV12-4	.	TRBJ1-1	.	CASSFRQNTEAFF	TGTGCCAGCAGTTTTCGCCAGAACACTGAAGCTTTCTTT
TRBV12-3/TRBV12-4	.	TRBJ1-5	few	CASSRQVGDQPQHF	TGTGCCAGCAGTAGACAGGTAGGCGATCAGCCCCAGCATTTT
TRBV11-2	TRBD2	TRBJ2-2	.	CASRGLAGGTGELFF	TGTGCCAGCAGGGGACTAGCGGGGGGGACCGGGGAGCTGTTTTTT
TRBV5-4	.	TRBJ2-6	few	CASSQLFGSGANVLTF	TGTGCCAGCAGCCAACTTTTCGGGTCTGGGGCCAACGTCCTGACTTTC
TRBV12-3/TRBV12-4	TRBD1	TRBJ1-1	.	CASSPTQGRNTEAFF	TGTGCCAGCAGTCCAACACAGGGGAGGAACACTGAAGCTTTCTTT
TRBV5-1	TRBD1	TRBJ1-2	many	CASSLAGGGYTF	TGCGCCAGCAGCTTGGCAGGGGGTGGCTACACCTTC
TRBV20-1	.	TRBJ1-5	.	CSASHTGASNQPQHF	TGCAGTGCTAGCCATACCGGGGCTAGCAATCAGCCCCAGCATTTT
TRBV20-1	.	TRBJ1-3	.	CSGWDPRGNTIYF	TGCAGTGGGTGGGACCCTCGTGGAAACACCATATATTTT
TRBV5-1	TRBD1	TRBJ1-1	few	CASSSYRGFAEAFF	TGCGCCAGCAGCTCGTACAGGGGTTTTGCTGAAGCTTTCTTT
TRBV21-1	.	TRBJ2-3	few	CASTLESTDTQYF	TGTGCCAGCACCCTCGAAAGCACAGATACGCAGTATTTT
TRBV5-1	.	TRBJ2-5	many	CASSLTRPSQETQYF	TGCGCCAGCAGCTTGACCAGGCCCTCGCAAGAGACCCAGTACTTC
TRBV7-3	TRBD2	TRBJ2-1	few	CASKPTGTSVVGEQFF	TGTGCCAGCAAGCCCACCGGGACTAGCGTTGTGGGTGAGCAGTTCTTC
TRBV29-1	.	TRBJ2-2	few	CSVEIPLSRPGELFF	TGCAGCGTTGAGATTCCGCTATCTCGGCCCGGGGAGCTGTTTTTT
TRBV25-1	TRBD1	TRBJ1-1	many	CASSDTGQGGTEAFF	TGTGCCAGCAGTGATACGGGACAGGGAGGGACTGAAGCTTTCTTT
TRBV18	.	TRBJ2-3	.	CASSRGNTDTQYF	TGTGCCAGCTCGCGGGGTAACACAGATACGCAGTATTTT
TRBV2	.	TRBJ1-5	few	CASSVMSGEEPQHF	TGTGCCAGCAGTGTGATGTCCGGGGAAGAACCCCAGCATTTT
TRBV7-2	TRBD2	TRBJ2-3	.	CASTFSGGAPDTQYF	TGTGCCAGCACCTTCAGCGGGGGGGCCCCAGATACGCAGTATTTT
TRBV7-3	TRBD1	TRBJ2-5	few	CASSLRGQTTQETQYF	TGTGCCAGCAGCCTCAGGGGACAGACTACCCAAGAGACCCAGTACTTC
TRBV7-6	.	TRBJ2-5	few	CASSYQRGGETQYF	TGTGCCAGCAGCTACCAGCGAGGGGGGGAGACCCAGTACTTC
TRBV7-2	TRBD1	TRBJ2-1	.	CASSLVSRDRSEQFF	TGTGCCAGCAGCTTAGTGAGCCGGGACAGGAGTGAGCAGTTCTTC
TRBV23-1	.	TRBJ1-2	.	CASSPRTGSYTF	TGCGCCAGCAGTCCAAGGACTGGAAGCTACACCTTC
TRBV2	TRBD2	TRBJ2-3	few	CASSGGTSLEDTQYF	TGTGCCAGCAGTGGCGGGACTAGTCTGGAGGATACGCAGTATTTT
TRBV2	.	TRBJ1-6	few	CASSERTTYNSPLHF	TGTGCCAGCAGTGAGAGGACAACGTATAATTCACCCCTCCACTTT
TRBV28	.	TRBJ2-5	few	CASRQLGETQYF	TGTGCCAGCAGGCAGCTCGGAGAGACCCAGTACTTC
TRBV5-1	.	TRBJ2-1	.	CASTEDSSYNEQFF	TGCGCCAGCACCGAGGACAGCTCCTACAATGAGCAGTTCTTC
TRBV4-2	.	TRBJ2-1	few	CASSGGTVFYNEQFF	TGTGCCAGCAGCGGTGGAACAGTTTTCTACAATGAGCAGTTCTTC
TRBV5-1	TRBD1	TRBJ2-7	many	CASSLDRGGLGGQYF	TGCGCCAGCAGCCTGGACAGGGGAGGCCTTGGGGGGCAGTACTTC
TRBV7-2	.	TRBJ1-2	.	CASSDRSGENGYTF	TGTGCCAGCAGCGACAGGTCAGGGGAAAACGGCTACACCTTC
TRBV4-2	TRBD2	TRBJ2-1	.	CASSYERGIEQFF	TGTGCCAGCAGCTATGAGCGGGGGATTGAGCAGTTCTTC
TRBV12-3/TRBV12-4	.	TRBJ1-2	few	CASSWGDNHGYTF	TGTGCCAGCAGTTGGGGGGACAACCATGGCTACACCTTC
TRBV12-3/TRBV12-4	.	TRBJ2-3	many	CASSFRDTQYF	TGTGCCAGCAGTTTTCGGGATACGCAGTATTTT
TRBV7-8	.	TRBJ1-5	.	CASLPGLRRTNQPQHF	TGTGCCAGCCTACCGGGTCTCCGACGGACCAATCAGCCCCAGCATTTT
TRBV10-3	.	TRBJ2-5	.	CAISEFLRVETQYF	TGTGCCATCAGTGAGTTCCTTCGGGTGGAGACCCAGTACTTC
TRBV5-1	TRBD1	TRBJ2-2	.	CASRPPGQGTTGELFF	TGCGCCAGCAGACCTCCGGGACAGGGGACAACCGGGGAGCTGTTTTTT
TRBV6-5	TRBD1	TRBJ2-5	.	CASRRQGRETQYF	TGTGCCAGCAGACGACAGGGGCGGGAGACCCAGTACTTC
TRBV12-3/TRBV12-4	TRBD1	TRBJ1-4	few	CASSLLDRGEKLFF	TGTGCCAGCAGTCTACTGGACAGGGGAGAAAAACTGTTTTTT
TRBV7-2	.	TRBJ1-1	few	CASSLEVTNTEAFF	TGTGCCAGCAGCTTAGAGGTTACGAACACTGAAGCTTTCTTT
TRBV29-1	TRBD1	TRBJ2-7	few	CSVERTGAGAYEQYF	TGCAGCGTTGAAAGGACAGGGGCAGGCGCCTACGAGCAGTACTTC
TRBV2	TRBD1	TRBJ2-7	few	CASSEVGQGAGEQYF	TGTGCCAGCAGTGAGGTGGGTCAGGGGGCTGGCGAGCAGTACTTC
TRBV5-4	.	TRBJ1-4	.	CASSLAGWGEKLFF	TGTGCCAGCAGCTTGGCAGGGTGGGGTGAAAAACTGTTTTTT
TRBV6-5	.	TRBJ1-2	.	CASRQGTPSRYTF	TGTGCCAGCAGACAAGGGACACCCTCTCGCTACACCTTC
TRBV20-1	TRBD2	TRBJ2-1	few	CSAPRPGGAGNEQFF	TGCAGTGCCCCTAGGCCCGGGGGGGCGGGGAATGAGCAGTTCTTC
TRBV4-3	.	TRBJ1-4	many	CASSQVRPTTGKLFF	TGCGCCAGCAGCCAAGTGAGGCCTACCACCGGAAAACTGTTTTTT
TRBV27	TRBD1	TRBJ1-1	many	CATSARKGAMNTEAFF	TGTGCCACCTCTGCCCGGAAGGGGGCCATGAACACTGAAGCTTTCTTT
TRBV18	.	TRBJ2-3	many	CASSLSRSTDTQYF	TGTGCCAGCTCACTATCTCGGTCCACAGATACGCAGTATTTT
TRBV6-2/TRBV6-3	TRBD1	TRBJ1-3	few	CASSHDRVYSGNTIYF	TGTGCCAGCAGCCACGACAGGGTTTACTCTGGAAACACCATATATTTT
TRBV29-1	.	TRBJ2-3	.	CSVGQLISTDTQYF	TGCAGCGTTGGACAGCTTATTAGCACAGATACGCAGTATTTT
TRBV29-1	.	TRBJ2-3	many	CSVTGSTDTQYF	TGCAGCGTTACAGGGAGCACAGATACGCAGTATTTT
TRBV24-1	TRBD1	TRBJ1-5	.	CATSDKAGTGDSNQPQHF	TGTGCCACCAGTGATAAGGCCGGGACAGGGGATAGCAATCAGCCCCAGCATTTT
TRBV5-1	.	TRBJ2-3	few	CASSSNLGVDTQYF	TGCGCCAGCAGCTCAAATCTAGGAGTAGATACGCAGTATTTT
TRBV7-9	TRBD1	TRBJ2-5	.	CASSFRGQIQETQYF	TGTGCCAGCAGCTTTAGGGGACAGATTCAAGAGACCCAGTACTTC
TRBV30	TRBD1	TRBJ1-1	.	CASHRGPESEAFF	TGTGCCTCGCACAGGGGTCCAGAGTCTGAAGCTTTCTTT